What follows are 21 T cell receptor beta chains derived from one specimen sequenced in a study of blood T cell repertoires in COVID-19. Data came from immunoSEQ multiplex PCR; TCRdb stores just in-frame clones and leaves some out. Among around 220,000 clones listed, roughly four fifths were seen once. Material: peripheral blood. Every receptor here comes from a woman older than 75 with COVID-19, enrolled during active disease.

This sequence joins TRBV9 and TRBJ2-1; 7 bases line up with TRBD2. J lost 3 bases, V lost 3 bases, and 6 bases had no gene match. The germline V gene has CDR1 SGDLS and CDR2 YYNGEE. The CDR3 sequence is 15 residues long. In DNA, the CDR3 is TGTGCCAGCAGCGCTCTAGCGGCGAGCTACAATGAGCAGTTCTTC. This gives the protein CASSALAASYNEQFF.

The chain has TRBV7-8 and TRBJ1-1; possible D gene TRBD1, 6 bases. Germline V lookup: CDR1 SGHVS, CDR2 FQNEAQ. CDR3 length: 12 residues. Trimming stripped 6 bases from V and 9 bases from J, with 14 bases between. The CDR3 reads CASSFPGTKAFF. The DNA for the CDR3 is TGTGCCAGCAGTTTCCCCGGGACAAAAGCTTTCTTT.

The chain employs TRBV2 and TRBJ2-3, with D possibly being TRBD2 (7 bases). The CDR3 has 15 residues. Germline-derived CDR1 and CDR2 are SNHLY and FYNNEI. The V end lost 7 bases, the J end lost 3 bases, and 17 bases lay between the germline ends. CDR3 region: CASKQPGGGTDTQYF. In DNA, the CDR3 is TGTGCCAGCAAACAGCCGGGGGGCGGGACAGATACGCAGTATTTT. The full variable domain, its missing parts supplied by reference TRBV2 and TRBJ2-3, is EPEVTQTPSHQVTQMGQEVILRCVPISNHLYFYWYRQILGQKVEFLVSFYNNEISEKSEIFDDQFSVERPDGSNFTLKIRSTKLEDSAMYFCASKQPGGGTDTQYFGPGTRLTVL.

This chain uses TRBV19 with TRBJ1-4, with unresolved D. Trimming stripped 6 bases from V and 8 bases from J, with 19 bases between. The CDR3 is made up of 15 amino acids. Germline CDR1 reads LNHDA; CDR2 reads SQIVND (reference sequence). The CDR3 nucleotides read TGTGCCAGTAGAGCTCCCTCATTAGGAGGAGAAAAACTGTTTTTT. Amino acids: CASRAPSLGGEKLFF.

The chain combines TRBV9 with TRBJ1-4; D is possibly TRBD1 (5 bases). V was cut by 0 bases and J by 7 bases, with 13 bases left in between. Germline V gene sequence: CDR1 SGDLS, CDR2 YYNGEE. The CDR3 runs 15 residues. Here the CDR3 DNA reads TGTGCCAGCAGCGTAGAGTTTGGGGCAAGTGAAAAACTGTTTTTT. Translation: CASSVEFGASEKLFF.

This clone appeared a few times. CDR3 loop: CASSSSRGSTEAFF. The CDR3 DNA sequence: TGCGCCAGCAGCTCCTCGAGGGGGAGCACTGAAGCTTTCTTT. V gene TRBV5-1 combines with J gene TRBJ1-1; weak D call: TRBD1 (6 bases). The CDR3 is made up of 14 amino acids. Germline CDR1 and CDR2: SGHRS and YFSETQ. Trimming shortened V by 3 bases and J by 4 bases, and 13 bases separated the two germline ends.

V and J are TRBV4-3 and TRBJ1-1; the D gene is possibly TRBD1 (6 bases). Germline CDR1 and CDR2: LGHNA and YSLEER. The length of the CDR3 is 13 residues. Trimming cost V 4 bases and J 7 bases, with 13 bases left between them. In DNA, the CDR3 is TGCGCCAGCAGCCTTAGGGGGTACGGTGAAGCTTTCTTT. Residues: CASSLRGYGEAFF.

The rearrangement joins TRBV11-2 to TRBJ2-7, with 11 positions matching TRBD1. Trimming removed 5 bases from V and 3 bases from J; junction bases left unmatched: 3. Germline V gene lookup returns CDR1 SGHAT and CDR2 FQNNGV. The CDR3 length is 14 residues. CDR3 nucleotides: TGTGCCAGCAGCCTCGGGACAGGGGGCTACGAGCAGTACTTC. Amino acid sequence: CASSLGTGGYEQYF.

This clone was detected only a few times. This chain connects TRBV4-1 to TRBJ1-3, with a possible D match to TRBD1 (6 bases). Germline CDR1 MGHRA, CDR2 YSYEKL. The V gene lost 0 bases and the J gene lost 8 bases, with 17 bases spanning the gap. This CDR3 is 16 amino acids long. The CDR3 DNA sequence: TGCGCCAGCAGCCAAGAAGGGGGGGGCAGGGGTTACACCATATATTTT. This sequence encodes CASSQEGGGRGYTIYF.

This chain connects TRBV6-1 to TRBJ1-6; TRBD1 aligns across 7 bases. CDR1 MNHNS and CDR2 SASEGT come from the germline V gene. CDR3 length: 19 amino acids. Unmatched junction bases numbered 21, after V lost 2 bases and J lost 11 bases. The chain's CDR3 is CASSERRVVDRSLYAPLHF. The CDR3 DNA is TGTGCCAGCAGTGAACGAAGGGTTGTGGACAGGTCTCTTTACGCACCCCTCCACTTT.

The J gene is TRBJ2-7, the V gene TRBV6-4; 7 nucleotides agree with TRBD1. CDR3 size: 14 residues. Trimming took 9 bases from V and 4 from J; bases not matched to a gene: 12. Germline V gives CDR1 MRHNA, CDR2 SNTAGT. The DNA for the CDR3 is TGTGCCAGGGTCCCACCGGGACAGAATTACGAGCAGTACTTC. Amino acid sequence: CARVPPGQNYEQYF.

The V gene is TRBV18, the J gene TRBJ1-1, with TRBD1 matching 9 bases. The V gene's germline CDR1 is KGHSH and CDR2 LQKENI. The CDR3 sequence is 14 residues long. J was trimmed by 12 bases and V by 6 bases; bases with no gene match: 14. The CDR3 region has the DNA TGTGCCAGCTCTCCCGGGACAGGGACCGGGGGGACTTTCTTT. Its protein product is CASSPGTGTGGTFF.

The rearrangement links TRBV6-1 to TRBJ1-6, with TRBD1 matching 11 bases. The germline V gene encodes CDR1 MNHNS and CDR2 SASEGT. V shed 0 bases and J 9 bases; nucleotides not matched to a gene: 7. The length of the CDR3 is 17 residues. CDR3 in DNA: TGTGCCAGCAGTGAAGCCAGGTCCGGGACAGGGGGTTCACCCCTCCACTTT. This gives the protein CASSEARSGTGGSPLHF.

This clone came up once. J is TRBJ2-3 and V is TRBV29-1; TRBD1 matches at 7 bases. After removal of 3 bases from V and 3 bases from J, the junction contained 9 bases not matched to a gene. The CDR3 contains 15 residues. CDR1 is SQVTM and CDR2 is ANQGSEA in the germline V gene. The DNA for the CDR3 is TGCAGCGTTGAGGGTGACAGGGTTGGAACAGATACGCAGTATTTT. It is translated as CSVEGDRVGTDTQYF.

The chain uses TRBV2 and TRBJ2-3; TRBD2 agrees at 11 bases. The junction had 9 bases not matched to a gene; V was cut back by 7 bases and J by 6 bases. Germline V gene sequence: CDR1 SNHLY, CDR2 FYNNEI. The CDR3 length is 15 residues. The CDR3 DNA reads TGTGCCAGCACCAGACTAGCGGGATCCGTGGATACGCAGTATTTT. Amino acid sequence: CASTRLAGSVDTQYF. Using reference TRBV2 and TRBJ2-3 for the parts outside the CDR3, the full variable domain is EPEVTQTPSHQVTQMGQEVILRCVPISNHLYFYWYRQILGQKVEFLVSFYNNEISEKSEIFDDQFSVERPDGSNFTLKIRSTKLEDSAMYFCASTRLAGSVDTQYFGPGTRLTVL.

This clone was picked up a small number of times. Other nucleotide sequences in the sample specify the same CDR3. The rearrangement links TRBV7-9 to TRBJ1-1; 9 bases match TRBD1. Germline V gene lookup returns CDR1 SEHNR and CDR2 FQNEAQ (reference sequence). The CDR3 extends over 14 amino acids. Trimming took 4 bases from V and 5 from J; bases not matched to a gene: 5. The CDR3 loop reads CASSSPGQGTEAFF. DNA for the CDR3: TGTGCCAGCAGCTCCCCCGGACAGGGGACTGAAGCTTTCTTT.

The V gene is TRBV6-5, the J gene TRBJ1-2; D possibly corresponds to TRBD1 (5 bases). Deletions cut 6 bases from V and 3 bases from J, with 14 bases between. Germline loops: CDR1 MNHEY, CDR2 SVGAGI. This CDR3 region has 14 residues. The DNA of the CDR3 is TGTGCCAGCAGGCCAGGGTCGTCTTACTATGGCTACACCTTC. Amino acids: CASRPGSSYYGYTF.

The chain uses TRBV15 and TRBJ1-1; D is unresolved. The CDR3 consists of 14 residues. Germline V lookup: CDR1 LNHNV, CDR2 YYDKDF (reference sequence). Trimming removed 0 bases at V and 10 bases at J, with 15 bases between. The CDR3 spells CATSRDDREIGAFF. The CDR3 nucleotides are TGTGCCACCAGCAGAGATGATCGGGAGATAGGAGCTTTCTTT.

V usage is TRBV24-1 and J usage is TRBJ2-1; 7 bases are shared with TRBD2. The CDR3 contains 17 residues. V lost 4 bases, J lost 0 bases, and 8 bases stayed unmatched. CDR1 and CDR2 (germline): KGHDR, SFDVKD. The CDR3 sequence: CATSEPVAGNSYNEQFF. The CDR3 nucleotides are TGTGCCACCAGTGAACCGGTAGCGGGCAACTCCTACAATGAGCAGTTCTTC.

The rearrangement links TRBV19 to TRBJ2-4; 7 nucleotides line up with TRBD2. CDR1 LNHDA and CDR2 SQIVND come from the germline V gene (reference sequence). With 5 bases clipped from V and 0 bases from J, the junction kept 13 bases outside the gene matches. This CDR3 spans 18 amino acids. The CDR3 DNA follows: TGTGCCAGTAGTTTCCAAGGGGTTGCGGGGGTAGCCAAAAACATTCAGTACTTC. This translates into CASSFQGVAGVAKNIQYF. Together with reference TRBV19 and TRBJ2-4, the CDR3 gives the full variable domain: DGGITQSPKYLFRKEGQNVTLSCEQNLNHDAMYWYRQDPGQGLRLIYYSQIVNDFQKGDIAEGYSVSREKKESFPLTVTSAQKNPTAFYLCASSFQGVAGVAKNIQYFGAGTRLSVL.

The chain carries TRBV6-6 and TRBJ1-1; 8 bases fit TRBD1. The V and J ends lost 5 bases and 11 bases, in that order; junction bases with no gene match: 4. Germline values: CDR1 MNHNY, CDR2 SVGAGI (reference sequence). CDR3 length: 11 residues. The CDR3 is CASSPDREAFF. CDR3 nucleotides: TGTGCCAGCAGTCCGGACAGGGAGGCTTTCTTT.